The 11 T cell receptor beta chains below were found in one sample sequenced in a study of vaccination and CD4 T cells after COVID-19. Sequenced with the Oncomine TCR Beta short-read assay was DNA taken from cultured CD4+ T cells. One entry per CDR3 protein, called by TCRdb with MiXCR from the PCR reads. The sample lists about 11,000 distinct CDR3 sequences, 60% to 75% occurring once. Treatment noted: 10-day PBMC culture with coronavirus spike peptide pools or control peptides (ViraFEST assay). No antigen has been identified for these receptors. The sequenced sample was CD4+ T cells from blood, cultured in vitro. The receptors were sampled from a human donor who had recovered from COVID-19.

This clonotype showed up just once. This sequence joins TRBV2 and TRBJ2-7; D gene ambiguous. The ends were cut back, 2 bases at V and 1 base at J, with 9 bases in the middle. The germline CDR1 and CDR2 sequences are SNHLY and FYNNEI. The CDR3 covers 14 residues. CDR3 coding DNA: TGTGCCAGCAGTGAATATCGGCTATCCTACGAGCAGTACTTC. It specifies CASSEYRLSYEQYF.

Within the sample, this clonotype is medium-sized (0.01 to 0.1%). This chain links TRBV7-9 with TRBJ1-1; perhaps TRBD1 as D (6 bases). Germline CDR1 and CDR2: SEHNR and FQNEAQ (reference sequence). The CDR3 length is 17 residues. V lost 1 base to trimming and J lost 0 bases, with 15 bases between them. The CDR3 is CASSLGDTLDMNTEAFF. The CDR3, as DNA: TGTGCCAGCAGCTTAGGGGACACCCTTGACATGAACACTGAAGCTTTCTTT. Drawing the rest from reference TRBV7-9 and TRBJ1-1, the complete variable domain is DTGVSQNPRHKITKRGQNVTFRCDPISEHNRLYWYRQTLGQGPEFLTYFQNEAQLEKSRLLSDRFSAERPKGSFSTLEIQRTEQGDSAMYLCASSLGDTLDMNTEAFFGQGTRLTVV.

The genes are TRBV2 and TRBJ2-3, with 7 nucleotides matching TRBD2. J lost 1 base, V lost 7 bases, and 5 bases had no gene match. The CDR3 is 14 amino acids. Per the germline V gene, CDR1 is SNHLY and CDR2 is FYNNEI. The CDR3 sequence is CASTWTSRTDTQYF. The CDR3 DNA reads as TGTGCCAGCACCTGGACTAGTCGCACAGATACGCAGTATTTT.

This clonotype has just a few counts. The chain combines TRBV27 with TRBJ2-3; tentatively, D is TRBD2 (7 bases). Looked up from germline, CDR1 is MNHEY and CDR2 is SMNVEV (reference sequence). The CDR3 is 15 residues long. V dropped 0 bases and J dropped 6 bases, with 13 bases sitting between them. The CDR3 here is CASSLSGGAGDTQYF. The CDR3 DNA is TGTGCCAGCAGTTTATCGGGGGGGGCCGGGGATACGCAGTATTTT.

The chain employs TRBV2 and TRBJ1-2, with D unresolved. V shed 7 bases and J shed 4 bases, with 13 bases lying between them. The CDR3 has 13 amino acids. The germline V gene has CDR1 SNHLY and CDR2 FYNNEI. The CDR3 DNA is TGTGCCAGCACTGAGGGATCGAGCTATGGCTACACCTTC. It yields the protein CASTEGSSYGYTF.

DNA for the CDR3: TGTGCCAGCAGTGAAGAATGGAGCGGGAGGGGACGGGAGACCCAGTACTTC. Its protein is CASSEEWSGRGRETQYF. The V call is TRBV6-1, the J call TRBJ2-5; 10 bases align to TRBD2. Germline CDR1 is MNHNS and CDR2 is SASEGT. The CDR3 loop spans 17 amino acids. The J segment lost 5 bases and the V segment lost 1 base, leaving 10 bases of the junction unmatched.

This chain's CDR3 is CATSRDSRAVYNEQFF. The CDR3 bases are TGTGCCACCAGCAGAGATAGTAGGGCAGTTTACAATGAGCAGTTCTTC. The chain combines TRBV15 with TRBJ2-1; D remains ambiguous. Trimming cost V 0 bases and J 4 bases, with 13 bases left between them. Germline values: CDR1 LNHNV, CDR2 YYDKDF (reference sequence). The CDR3 length is 16 residues.

The V gene is TRBV11-2, the J gene TRBJ1-3; 9 bases are shared with TRBD1. V gave up 5 bases and J gave up 8 bases; unmatched junction bases: 7. This CDR3 region has 14 residues. The germline CDR1 and CDR2 sequences are SGHAT and FQNNGV. The CDR3 protein is CASSIDRGSHTIYF. CDR3 nucleotide sequence: TGTGCCAGCAGCATTGACAGGGGGTCACACACCATATATTTT.

Here the CDR3 DNA reads TGCAGTGCTAGAGAGGGACAGGGCGGCCAGCCCCAGCATTTT. This sequence encodes CSAREGQGGQPQHF. The V gene is TRBV20-1, the J gene TRBJ1-5; TRBD1 matches 9 bases. J lost 7 bases, V lost 0 bases, and 4 bases had no gene match. This CDR3 is built from 14 residues. CDR1 and CDR2 from the germline V gene are DFQATT and SNEGSKA (reference sequence).

The chain is built from TRBV2 and TRBJ2-7; 8 bases map to TRBD1. The CDR3 covers 13 residues. Trimming took 11 bases from V and 2 from J; bases not matched to a gene: 8. Germline values: CDR1 SNHLY, CDR2 FYNNEI. CDR3 loop: CAVGRDRPYEQYF. The CDR3 DNA sequence: TGTGCCGTAGGACGGGACAGGCCCTACGAGCAGTACTTC.

The chain uses TRBV20-1 and TRBJ1-2; 7 bases are a match to TRBD1. The V gene's germline CDR1 is DFQATT and CDR2 SNEGSKA (reference sequence). The CDR3 loop spans 13 amino acids. With V trimmed by 1 base and J by 4 bases, 3 bases remained unmatched. Here the CDR3 reads CSARGGQFYGYTF. The CDR3 region has the DNA TGCAGTGCTAGAGGGGGACAGTTCTATGGCTACACCTTC.